Reported below is one TCR beta chain. Its antigen remains unidentified. A read error may explain this, as a much larger clone is one base away. The source of the sample is a study of T cell repertoires in cytomegalovirus infection. Findings and limits, study-wide: Dominating the ex vivo response were TCR beta clonotypes that were CMV-specific and HLA-C-restricted. Carriage of CMV together with the relevant HLA was identifiable through cumulative public TCR beta family frequency.

TCRdb reprocessed the reads with MiXCR, giving one entry per CDR3 protein. The table records 500,000 to 600,000 distinct CDR3 sequences, 16% of them present only once. CDR3 size: 14 residues. The sequenced sample was CD8+ T cells from PBMCs. The TCR sequence derives from a human donor in good health (CMV status not recorded). Some clones in this sample may be carry-over from other donors' samples. The chain recombines TRBV12-3 or TRBV12-4 with TRBJ1-1, with D hard to call. The CDR3 nucleotides are TGTGCCAGCAGTTTAGCCCTGCTGGGCGTTGAAGCTGTCTTT. This gives the protein CASSLALLGVEAVF.